The sequence of this T cell receptor (delta chain) was determined in a study of delta chains in infants with herpesvirus infections (TCRdb year 2023). With regard to the full study: To characterize gammadelta T cell responses to primary cytomegalovirus (CMV) infection, researchers prospectively followed a birth cohort of Ugandan infants starting at birth. The study looked for a public fetal Vdelta1/Vgamma8 gammadelta TCR clonotype in infants infected with CMV after birth. gammadelta TCRs were sequenced from PBMC obtained from about 19 CMV-infected infants (one congenitally infected) and several CMV-uninfected infants for whom sufficient sample was available. By approximate age, the infant blood samples fell into groups of 1.5, 4, 8 and 12 months. Previously published Belgian fetal and cord blood gammadelta TCR data were included only for comparison and were not generated in this cohort. Results the study describes overall, beyond this receptor: Of 18 CMV-infected infants, several carried the public Vdelta1 clonotype: three infants infected postnatally before 120 days of age and the congenitally infected infant. In CMV-uninfected infants, the public clonotype might still exist at levels below the detection limit. Public-clonotype frequency among Vdelta1 cells appeared to correlate inversely with age at infection and decayed rapidly, seemingly not persisting beyond about two months. The authors noted a small sample size and no race- or environment-matched controls, since nearly all Ugandans acquire CMV before adulthood. The public clonotype was found only at the first time point after infection and was absent in uninfected infants and in those infected after 120 days.

Libraries came from RT-PCR. PBMC RNA was reverse transcribed with SuperScript II using gamma-chain- and delta-chain-specific primers to generate TCR cDNA. cDNA was purified with AMPure XP beads, amplified, and indexed with Illumina adapters using the Nextera XT Index Kit. Sequencing of the gammadelta TCR libraries was done on an Illumina MiSeq using a V2 300-cycle kit. As for the original processing: Using MiXCR v2.1.12, CDR3 sequences were assembled, and reads were mapped onto D, J and V genes obtained from GenBank. VDJtools v1.2.1 was used to analyze the repertoires of the CDR3 clonotypes. After TCRdb called clones again from the public reads with CATT, rows with identical DNA were merged. What appears here as the V and J calls and clone size reflects TCRdb's work, not the paper's. The sample table contains about 1,400 delta-chain clones; only one count was recorded for about 7.1% of them. Together, the top ten hold 10% of the sample.

The sample holds a few counts of this clone. What antigen it recognizes has not been identified. Just one base apart from a much larger clone, this may be a read error. The sample holds other DNA sequences that translate to the same CDR3. Looking up the germline V gene yields CDR1 TSWWSYY and CDR2 QGS. Between the V and J ends, shortened by 2 bases and 5 bases respectively, the junction contains 24 bases. The CDR3 runs 18 residues from the cysteine to the phenylalanine. The read is trimmed to its CDR3 DNA, 54 bases read in frame from base 1. Pregnant women receiving prenatal care in Kampala, Uganda, were recruited, and the infants of these women were enrolled, with documentation of maternal HIV status required. Home visits to families took place weekly, and collection of infant clinical information, oral swabs and peripheral blood began at 6 weeks of age and was repeated every 4 months after that. After blood was collected in heparin tubes, PBMC were isolated using Ficoll-Paque density gradient centrifugation and then cryopreserved.

The sequence derives from a human donor who was a Ugandan infant, either HIV-exposed or HIV-unexposed (not recorded which). This sequence uses TRDV1 and TRDJ1; the D gene assignment is ambiguous. Sequencing used peripheral blood, obtained at time point 1 of longitudinal follow-up. The DNA sequence is given as TGTGCTCTTGGGGAAAGGCGGCGCCAACTCTCATGGTGTGATAAACTCATCTTT. It translates to CALGERRRQLSWCDKLIF.